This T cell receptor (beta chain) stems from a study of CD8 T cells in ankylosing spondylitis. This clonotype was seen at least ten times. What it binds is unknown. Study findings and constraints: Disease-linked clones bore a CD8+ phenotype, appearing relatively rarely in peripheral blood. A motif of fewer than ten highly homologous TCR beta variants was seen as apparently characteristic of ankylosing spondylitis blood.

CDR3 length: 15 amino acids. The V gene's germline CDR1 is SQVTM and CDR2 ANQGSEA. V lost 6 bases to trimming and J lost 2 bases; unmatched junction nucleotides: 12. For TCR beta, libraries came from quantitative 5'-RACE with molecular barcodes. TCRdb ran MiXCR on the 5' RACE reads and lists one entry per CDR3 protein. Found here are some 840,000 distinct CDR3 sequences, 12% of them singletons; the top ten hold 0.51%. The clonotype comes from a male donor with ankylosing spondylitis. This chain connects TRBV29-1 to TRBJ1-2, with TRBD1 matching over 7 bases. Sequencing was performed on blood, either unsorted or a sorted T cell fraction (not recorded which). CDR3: CSVPLVRQGNYGYTF. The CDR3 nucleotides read TGCAGCGTACCCTTGGTACGACAGGGCAACTATGGCTACACCTTC.